What follows describes a single T cell receptor beta chain. Only a few counts were recorded for this clonotype. Its antigen target is currently unknown. Per-nucleotide qualities are absent, and no much larger clonotype sits a single base away. The data originate from a study of T cell repertoires in cytomegalovirus infection (dated by TCRdb to about 2019). With respect to the entire study: Donor HLA type was relevant to the analysis, because carriage of CMV infection together with the matching HLA type was indicated by public TCR beta signatures. Beyond this particular receptor, the publication reports: The ex vivo response was dominated by HLA-C-restricted CMV-specific TCR beta clonotypes, which also provided the single most frequent clonotype in two of eight donors. In both this cohort and an independent cohort of several hundred donors, the cumulative frequency of public TCR beta family members distinguished carriers of CMV infection plus the relevant HLA type.

Clipping removes 2 bases from V and 6 bases from J, with 7 as the unmatched junction base count. Taken from cysteine to phenylalanine, the CDR3 has 14 residues. The read is trimmed to its CDR3 DNA, 42 bases read in frame from base 1. The CDR1 and CDR2 encoded by the germline V gene are MNHEY and SVGAGI. Reads for this sample came from an Illumina HiSeq 1500. The public reads were reanalyzed by TCRdb: fastp trimming at Q25, MiXCR alignment, in-frame beta chains only. Each CDR3 protein gets just one entry, which takes the most common genes and DNA from the rows behind it. This sample comprises about 450,000 distinct CDR3 sequences, roughly 31% of them detected only once. The biggest ten clones account for about 13% of the sample.

This chain is built from TRBV6-5 and TRBJ2-7, and 7 junctional nucleotides match TRBD2. Material for sequencing was PBMCs. The receptor was derived from a human donor in good health (CMV status not recorded). Some clones in this sample may be carry-over from other donors' samples. The bases read TGTGCCAGCAGTTACCTGGGGGGGAATCGCGAGCAGTACTTC. Its product reads: CASSYLGGNREQYF.